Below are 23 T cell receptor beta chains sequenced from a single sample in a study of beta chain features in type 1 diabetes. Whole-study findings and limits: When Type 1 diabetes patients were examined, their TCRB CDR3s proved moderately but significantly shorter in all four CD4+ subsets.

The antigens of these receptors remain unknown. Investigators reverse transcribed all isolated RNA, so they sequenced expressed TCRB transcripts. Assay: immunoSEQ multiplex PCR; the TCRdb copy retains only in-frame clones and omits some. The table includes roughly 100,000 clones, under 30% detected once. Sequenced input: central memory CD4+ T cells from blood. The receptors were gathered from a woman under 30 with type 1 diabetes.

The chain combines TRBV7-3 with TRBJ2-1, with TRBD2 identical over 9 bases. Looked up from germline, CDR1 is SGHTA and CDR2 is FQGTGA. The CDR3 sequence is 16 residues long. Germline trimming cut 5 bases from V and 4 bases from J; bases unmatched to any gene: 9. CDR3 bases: TGTGCCAGCAGCCACAGAGCGGGAGGATTATACAATGAGCAGTTCTTC. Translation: CASSHRAGGLYNEQFF.

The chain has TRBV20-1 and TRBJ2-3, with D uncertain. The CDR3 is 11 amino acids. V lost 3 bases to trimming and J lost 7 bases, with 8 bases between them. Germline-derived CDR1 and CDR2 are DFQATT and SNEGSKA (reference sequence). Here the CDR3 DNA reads TGCAGTGCTAGGGCGGATTATACGCAGTATTTT. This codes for CSARADYTQYF.

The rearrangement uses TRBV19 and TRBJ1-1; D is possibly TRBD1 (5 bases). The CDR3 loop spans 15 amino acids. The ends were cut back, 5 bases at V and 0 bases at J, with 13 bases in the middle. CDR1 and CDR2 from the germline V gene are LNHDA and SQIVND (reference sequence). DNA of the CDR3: TGTGCCAGTAGTTCGACAGAACTCATGAACACTGAAGCTTTCTTT. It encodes CASSSTELMNTEAFF.

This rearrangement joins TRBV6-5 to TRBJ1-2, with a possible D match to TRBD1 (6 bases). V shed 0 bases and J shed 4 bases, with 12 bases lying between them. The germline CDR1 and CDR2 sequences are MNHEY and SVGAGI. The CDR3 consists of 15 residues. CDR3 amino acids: CASSYSLDSLYGYTF. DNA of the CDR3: TGTGCCAGCAGTTACTCATTGGACAGCCTCTATGGCTACACCTTC.

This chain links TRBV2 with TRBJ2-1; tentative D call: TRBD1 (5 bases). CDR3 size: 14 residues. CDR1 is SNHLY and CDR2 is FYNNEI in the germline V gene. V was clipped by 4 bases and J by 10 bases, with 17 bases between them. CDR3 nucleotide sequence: TGTGCCAGCAGTGTTGGAACAGGACCTACGGAGCAGTTCTTC. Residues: CASSVGTGPTEQFF.

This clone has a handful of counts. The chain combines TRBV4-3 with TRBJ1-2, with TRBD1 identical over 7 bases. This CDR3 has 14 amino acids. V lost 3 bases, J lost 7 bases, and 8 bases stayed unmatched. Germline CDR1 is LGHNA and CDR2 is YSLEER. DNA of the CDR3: TGCGCCAGCAGCCAGATTTTGTGGGACAGTGGCTACACCTTC. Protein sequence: CASSQILWDSGYTF.

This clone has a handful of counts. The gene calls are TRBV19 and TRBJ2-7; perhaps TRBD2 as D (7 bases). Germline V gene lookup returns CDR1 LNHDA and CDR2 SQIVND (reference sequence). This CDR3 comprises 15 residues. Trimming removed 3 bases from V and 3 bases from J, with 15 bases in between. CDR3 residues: CASSMAGAPVYEQYV. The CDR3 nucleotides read TGTGCCAGTAGTATGGCGGGGGCCCCAGTCTACGAGCAGTACGTC.

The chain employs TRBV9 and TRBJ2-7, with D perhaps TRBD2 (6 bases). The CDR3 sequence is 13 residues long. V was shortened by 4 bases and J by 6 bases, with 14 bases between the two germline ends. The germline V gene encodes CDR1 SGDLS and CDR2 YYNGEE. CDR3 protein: CASSPQVGGEQYF. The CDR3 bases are TGTGCCAGCAGCCCCCAGGTGGGGGGCGAGCAGTACTTC.

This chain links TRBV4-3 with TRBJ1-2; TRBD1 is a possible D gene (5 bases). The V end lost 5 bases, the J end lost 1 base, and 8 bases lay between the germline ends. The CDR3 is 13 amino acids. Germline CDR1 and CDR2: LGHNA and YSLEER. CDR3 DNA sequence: TGCGCCAGCAGCTATCAGGGTAACTATGGCTACACCTTC. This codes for CASSYQGNYGYTF.

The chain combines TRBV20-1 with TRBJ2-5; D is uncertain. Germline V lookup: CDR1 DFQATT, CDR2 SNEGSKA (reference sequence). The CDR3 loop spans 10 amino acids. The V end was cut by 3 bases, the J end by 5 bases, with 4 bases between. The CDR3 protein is CSASSETQYF. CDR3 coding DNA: TGCAGTGCTAGTTCGGAGACCCAGTACTTC.

The CDR3 sequence is CASSLKWGGSETQYF. Here the CDR3 DNA reads TGTGCCAGCAGCTTAAAATGGGGAGGATCGGAGACCCAGTACTTC. The rearrangement links TRBV5-4 to TRBJ2-5; D is perhaps TRBD2 (6 bases). The germline CDR1 and CDR2 sequences are SGHNT and YYREEE (reference sequence). Deletions cut 2 bases from V and 5 bases from J, with 16 bases between. There are 15 residues in the CDR3.

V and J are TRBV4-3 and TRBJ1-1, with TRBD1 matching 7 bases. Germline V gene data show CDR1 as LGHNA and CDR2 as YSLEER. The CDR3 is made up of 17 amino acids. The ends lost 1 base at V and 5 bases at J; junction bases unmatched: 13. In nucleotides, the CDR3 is TGCGCCAGCAGCCAAGGTGTTTATGAGGGGGCGAGTACTGAAGCTTTCTTT. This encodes CASSQGVYEGASTEAFF.

The DNA for the CDR3 is TGTGCCAGCTCACCACCAGGGGCCAGGCGCTACGAGCAGTACTTC. Protein product: CASSPPGARRYEQYF. This chain joins TRBV18 and TRBJ2-7; maybe TRBD1 (5 bases). CDR1 and CDR2 from the germline V gene are KGHSH and LQKENI. The V and J ends lost 0 bases and 3 bases respectively, with 12 bases between them. CDR3 length: 15 residues. The whole variable domain, remainder taken from reference TRBV18 and TRBJ2-7, is NAGVMQNPRHLVRRRGQEARLRCSPMKGHSHVYWYRQLPEEGLKFMVYLQKENIIDESGMPKERFSAEFPKEGPSILRIQQVVRGDSAAYFCASSPPGARRYEQYFGPGTRLTVT.

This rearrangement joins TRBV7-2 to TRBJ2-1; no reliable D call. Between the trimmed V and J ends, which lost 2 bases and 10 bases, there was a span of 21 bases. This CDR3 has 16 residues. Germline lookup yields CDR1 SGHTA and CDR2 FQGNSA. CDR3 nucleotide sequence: TGTGCCAGCAGCTTATTTGTCGCGGCCGGATTAAAAGAGCAGTTCTTC. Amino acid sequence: CASSLFVAAGLKEQFF.

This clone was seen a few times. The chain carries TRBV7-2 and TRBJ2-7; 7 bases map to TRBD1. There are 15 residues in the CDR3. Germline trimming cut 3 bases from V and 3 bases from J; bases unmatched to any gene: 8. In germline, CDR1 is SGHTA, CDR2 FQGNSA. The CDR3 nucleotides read TGTGCCAGCAGCTTCCACAGGGGTAGGGGCTACGAGCAGTACTTC. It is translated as CASSFHRGRGYEQYF.

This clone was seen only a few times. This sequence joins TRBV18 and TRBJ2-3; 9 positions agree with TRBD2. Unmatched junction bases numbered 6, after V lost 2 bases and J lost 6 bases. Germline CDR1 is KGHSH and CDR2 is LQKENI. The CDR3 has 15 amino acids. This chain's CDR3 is CASSPRLSGRDTQYF. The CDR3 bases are TGTGCCAGCTCACCAAGGTTGAGCGGGAGGGATACGCAGTATTTT.

The CDR3 spells CASSPGLAGRYEQYF. The DNA for the CDR3 is TGTGCCAGCAGCCCCGGACTAGCGGGAAGGTACGAGCAGTACTTC. The chain is built from TRBV9 and TRBJ2-7, with 12 bases fitting TRBD2. The CDR3 is 15 residues long. The germline gives CDR1 SGDLS, CDR2 YYNGEE. Trimming took 4 bases from V and 4 from J; bases not matched to a gene: 6.

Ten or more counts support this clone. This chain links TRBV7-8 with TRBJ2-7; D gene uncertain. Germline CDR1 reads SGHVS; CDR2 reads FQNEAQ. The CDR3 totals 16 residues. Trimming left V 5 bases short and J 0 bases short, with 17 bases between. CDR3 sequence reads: CASSPLGGTASYEQYV. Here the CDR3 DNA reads TGTGCCAGCAGCCCACTCGGCGGCACCGCCTCCTACGAGCAGTACGTC.

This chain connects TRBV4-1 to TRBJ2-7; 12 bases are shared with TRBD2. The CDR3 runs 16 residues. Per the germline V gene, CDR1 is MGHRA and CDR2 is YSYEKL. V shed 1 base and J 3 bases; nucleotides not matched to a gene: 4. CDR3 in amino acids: CASSQAGLAGNYEQYF. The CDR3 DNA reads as TGCGCCAGCAGCCAAGCCGGACTAGCGGGAAACTACGAGCAGTACTTC.

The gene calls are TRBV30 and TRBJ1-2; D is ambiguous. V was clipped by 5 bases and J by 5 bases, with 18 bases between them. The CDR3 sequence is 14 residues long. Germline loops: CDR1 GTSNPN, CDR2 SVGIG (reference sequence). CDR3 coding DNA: TGTGCCTGGGATCCGGGATTTTTGGGATATGGCTACACCTTC. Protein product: CAWDPGFLGYGYTF.

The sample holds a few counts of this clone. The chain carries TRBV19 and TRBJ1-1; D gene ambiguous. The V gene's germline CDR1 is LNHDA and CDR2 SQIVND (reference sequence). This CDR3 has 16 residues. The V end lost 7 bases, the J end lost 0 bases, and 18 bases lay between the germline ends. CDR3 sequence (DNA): TGTGCCAGTAACCCATTGGGAGCTAATTTGAACACTGAAGCTTTCTTT. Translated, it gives CASNPLGANLNTEAFF.

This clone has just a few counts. CDR3 sequence reads: CASSDQRGQETQYF. CDR3 in DNA: TGTGCCAGCAGTGATCAGCGGGGTCAAGAGACCCAGTACTTC. The V and J genes are TRBV2 and TRBJ2-5, with 7 bases aligning to TRBD2. Germline assignment: CDR1 SNHLY and CDR2 FYNNEI. The V segment lost 3 bases and the J segment 2 bases; nucleotides outside the gene matches: 3. This CDR3 contains 14 residues. The variable domain in full, completed from reference TRBV2 and TRBJ2-5, reads EPEVTQTPSHQVTQMGQEVILRCVPISNHLYFYWYRQILGQKVEFLVSFYNNEISEKSEIFDDQFSVERPDGSNFTLKIRSTKLEDSAMYFCASSDQRGQETQYFGPGTRLLVL.

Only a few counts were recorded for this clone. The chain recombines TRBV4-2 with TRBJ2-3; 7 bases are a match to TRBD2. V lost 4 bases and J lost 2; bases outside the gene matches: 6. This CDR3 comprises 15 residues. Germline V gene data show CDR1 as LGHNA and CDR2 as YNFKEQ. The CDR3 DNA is TGTGCCAGCAGCCCGAACCGGGGGGTCACAGATACGCAGTATTTT. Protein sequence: CASSPNRGVTDTQYF.